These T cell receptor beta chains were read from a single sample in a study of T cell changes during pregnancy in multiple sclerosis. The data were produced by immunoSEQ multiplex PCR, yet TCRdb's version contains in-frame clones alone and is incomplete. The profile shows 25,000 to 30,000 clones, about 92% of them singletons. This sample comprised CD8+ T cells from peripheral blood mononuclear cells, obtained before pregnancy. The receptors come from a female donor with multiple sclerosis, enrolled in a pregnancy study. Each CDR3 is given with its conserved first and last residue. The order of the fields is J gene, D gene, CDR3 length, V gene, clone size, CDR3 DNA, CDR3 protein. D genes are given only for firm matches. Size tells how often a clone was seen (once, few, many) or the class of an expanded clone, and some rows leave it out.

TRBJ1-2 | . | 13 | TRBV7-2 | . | TGTGCCAGCAGCCAGCAGGGGATCGATGGCTACACCTTC | CASSQQGIDGYTF
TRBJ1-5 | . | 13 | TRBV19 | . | TGTGCCAGTAGTATAACGGGGAATCAGCCCCAGCATTTT | CASSITGNQPQHF
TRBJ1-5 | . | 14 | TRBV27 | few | TGTGCCAGCAGTATCCGCGGGTCTTGGCAGCCCCAGCATTTT | CASSIRGSWQPQHF
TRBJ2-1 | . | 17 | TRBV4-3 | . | TGCGCCAGCAGCCAAGAAGATAGCCTTAGCTCCTACAATGAGCAGTTCTTC | CASSQEDSLSSYNEQFF
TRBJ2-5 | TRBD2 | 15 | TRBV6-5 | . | TGTGCCAGCAGTTACGCCGGGACTAGCGGAGAGACCCAGTACTTC | CASSYAGTSGETQYF
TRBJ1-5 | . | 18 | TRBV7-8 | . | TGTGCCAGCAGCTTAGCGTTACAGGACTATTCCACGGGTCAGCCCCAGCATTTT | CASSLALQDYSTGQPQHF
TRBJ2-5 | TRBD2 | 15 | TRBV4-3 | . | TGCGCCAGCAGCCAATCAACCGGGGGGGAAGAGACCCAGTACTTC | CASSQSTGGEETQYF
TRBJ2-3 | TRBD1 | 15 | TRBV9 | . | TGTGCCAGCAGCTCGACAGGGACCAGCACAGATACGCAGTATTTT | CASSSTGTSTDTQYF
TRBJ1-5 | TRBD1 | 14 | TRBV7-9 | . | TGTGCCAGCAGCTTGGGGGACAGTAATCAGCCCCAGCATTTT | CASSLGDSNQPQHF
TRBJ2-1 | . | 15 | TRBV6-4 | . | TGTGCCAGCAGTGACTCGGATAGCGCTGGCGATGAGCAGTTCTTC | CASSDSDSAGDEQFF
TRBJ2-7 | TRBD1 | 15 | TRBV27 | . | TGTGCCAGCAGTCCTGGACAGGGATTGATCTACGAGCAGTACTTC | CASSPGQGLIYEQYF
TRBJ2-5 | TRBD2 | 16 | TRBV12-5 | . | TGTGCTAGTGGTTTGACTACTAGCGGAAGCCAAGAGACCCAGTACTTC | CASGLTTSGSQETQYF
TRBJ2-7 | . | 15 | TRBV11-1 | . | TGTGCCAGCAGCTTAGCCCACGGGGAATGGGGCGAGCAGTACTTC | CASSLAHGEWGEQYF
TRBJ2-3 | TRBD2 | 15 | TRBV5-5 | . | TGTGCCAGCAGCTTGGAAGCTAGCGGGGCAGATACGCAGTATTTT | CASSLEASGADTQYF
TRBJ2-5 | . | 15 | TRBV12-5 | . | TGTGCTAGTGTCAGGCAGGCGCAATCACAAGAGACCCAGTACTTC | CASVRQAQSQETQYF
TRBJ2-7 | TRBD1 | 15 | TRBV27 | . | TGTGCCAGCAGTCCAGGGACAGGGTACTTCGACGAGCAGTACTTC | CASSPGTGYFDEQYF
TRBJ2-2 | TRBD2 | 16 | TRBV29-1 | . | TGCAGCGTTGAAGATCAGCGGGGCCGGAACACCGGGGAGCTGTTTTTT | CSVEDQRGRNTGELFF
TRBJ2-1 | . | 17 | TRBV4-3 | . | TGCGCCAGCAGCCAGGCTTCCACAGGGATCTCCTACAATGAGCAGTTCTTC | CASSQASTGISYNEQFF
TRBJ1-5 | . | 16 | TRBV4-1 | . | TGCGCCAGCAGCCAAGAATCCGGACACCTCAATCAGCCCCAGCATTTT | CASSQESGHLNQPQHF
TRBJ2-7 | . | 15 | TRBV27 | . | TGTGCCAGCAGTTTCGTAGGACACGAAAGCTACGAGCAGTACTTC | CASSFVGHESYEQYF
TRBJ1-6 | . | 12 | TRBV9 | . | TGTGCCAGCAGCTCCTTTAATTCACCCCTCCACTTT | CASSSFNSPLHF
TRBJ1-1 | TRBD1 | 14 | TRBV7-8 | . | TGTGCCAGCAGTCAACAGGGGGAAGGCACTGAAGCTTTCTTT | CASSQQGEGTEAFF
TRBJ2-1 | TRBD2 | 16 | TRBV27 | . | TGTGCCAGCACTCTAGGACTAGCGGGAGATTTAAGTGAGCAGTTCTTC | CASTLGLAGDLSEQFF
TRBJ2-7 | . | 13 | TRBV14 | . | TGTGCCAGCAGCCAAGGTCTGCGTGGCGAGCAGTACTTC | CASSQGLRGEQYF
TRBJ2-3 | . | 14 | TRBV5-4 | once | TGTGCCAGCAGCTTGGGACTTCTCACAGATACGCAGTATTTT | CASSLGLLTDTQYF
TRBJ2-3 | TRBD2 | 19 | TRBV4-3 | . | TGCGCCAGCAGCCAAGATAAGGTCGGACTAGTGATGGGCACAGATACGCAGTATTTT | CASSQDKVGLVMGTDTQYF
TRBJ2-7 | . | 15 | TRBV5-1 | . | TGCGCCAGCAGCTTTACGTCCTCGGGCTCCTACGAGCAGTACTTC | CASSFTSSGSYEQYF
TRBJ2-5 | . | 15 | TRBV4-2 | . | TGTGCCAGCAGCCAAGAGGAAGCTGGCGGAGAGACCCAGTACTTC | CASSQEEAGGETQYF
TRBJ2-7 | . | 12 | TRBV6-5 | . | TGTGCCAGCAGTAATTCTCCCTACGAGCAGTACTTC | CASSNSPYEQYF
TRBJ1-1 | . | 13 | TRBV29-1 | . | TGCAGCGTTGGTGAGGGAGGAAAGACTGAAGCTTTCTTT | CSVGEGGKTEAFF
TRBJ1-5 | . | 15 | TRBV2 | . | TGTGCCAGCAGTGAATACGGGGTTGGCAATCAGCCCCAGCATTTT | CASSEYGVGNQPQHF
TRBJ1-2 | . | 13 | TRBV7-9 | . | TGTGCCAGCAGCCCGGCAGGGGAGTATGGCTACACCTTC | CASSPAGEYGYTF
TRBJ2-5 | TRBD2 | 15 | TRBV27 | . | TGTGCCAGCAGTCCGACTAGCCTTGGTATGGAGACCCAGTACTTC | CASSPTSLGMETQYF
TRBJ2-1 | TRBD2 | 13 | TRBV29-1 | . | TGCAGCGTACCGGGACTAGCGTTCGATGAGCAGTTCTTC | CSVPGLAFDEQFF
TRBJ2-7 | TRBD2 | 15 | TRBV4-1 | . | TGCGCCAGCAGCCAAGATGCGGGACTAGCGGGCGAGCAGTACTTC | CASSQDAGLAGEQYF
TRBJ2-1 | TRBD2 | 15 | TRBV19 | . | TGTGCCAGTACCCTGTCTAGCGGCTCCTACAATGAGCAGTTCTTC | CASTLSSGSYNEQFF
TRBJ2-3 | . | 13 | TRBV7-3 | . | TGTGCCAGCAGCTTACAAAGCACAGATACGCAGTATTTT | CASSLQSTDTQYF
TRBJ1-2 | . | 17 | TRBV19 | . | TGTGCCAGTAGTAGCCCTCGCCGGCAGGGAATTAACTATGGCTACACCTTC | CASSSPRRQGINYGYTF
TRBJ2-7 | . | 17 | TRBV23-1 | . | TGCGCCAGCAGTCAATCTGGGGCGACAGCGAGCTCCTACGAGCAGTACTTC | CASSQSGATASSYEQYF
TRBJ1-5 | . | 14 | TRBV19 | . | TGTGCCAGTAGAATTCCCTTTAGCAATCAGCCCCAGCATTTT | CASRIPFSNQPQHF
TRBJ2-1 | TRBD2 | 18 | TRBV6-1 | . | TGTGCCAGCAGTGAAGATGGACTAGCGGGAGGGACCTACAATGAGCAGTTCTTC | CASSEDGLAGGTYNEQFF
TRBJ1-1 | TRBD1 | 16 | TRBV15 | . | TGTGCCACCAGCAGCGGGACAGGGGTCTCGAACACTGAAGCTTTCTTT | CATSSGTGVSNTEAFF